A selection of T cell receptor beta chains follows, all from one sample in a study of CD8 T cells in ankylosing spondylitis. TCRdb redid the calling of the 5' RACE reads with MiXCR, one entry per CDR3 protein. The repertoire has about 390,000 distinct CDR3 sequences, approximately 20% of them found once; the top ten carry approximately 16%. Sequencing was carried out using blood, either unsorted or a sorted T cell fraction (not recorded which). All receptors come from a male donor with ankylosing spondylitis. Each CDR3 is given with its conserved first and last residue. Part of the rows lack a size; the others show once, few, many or a class for expanded clones.

v_call	j_call	clone_size	cdr3_aa
TRBV16	TRBJ2-3	.	CASSQRRSTDTQYF
TRBV12-3/TRBV12-4	TRBJ2-1	.	CASRDLDEQFF
TRBV2	TRBJ2-7	.	CASSARPYEQYF
TRBV4-1	TRBJ2-7	.	CASSQPAESIYEQYF
TRBV2	TRBJ2-1	.	CASSPDSGAYNEQFF
TRBV6-2/TRBV6-3	TRBJ2-3	many	CASSSDTDTQYF
TRBV20-1	TRBJ2-7	.	CSASPGQGGEQYF
TRBV18	TRBJ1-1	.	CASSPGGVPNTEAFF
TRBV29-1	TRBJ2-5	few	CSVDWETQYF
TRBV29-1	TRBJ2-7	.	CSVPLAGGNEQYF
TRBV5-1	TRBJ2-7	few	CASSLETGRWYEQYF
TRBV7-9	TRBJ2-1	.	CATHPGLAGGYNEQFF
TRBV11-2	TRBJ2-5	few	CASSLERKETQYF
TRBV18	TRBJ1-3	few	CASSLDSNRGTIYF
TRBV6-2/TRBV6-3	TRBJ1-1	.	CASSYRVTNTEAFF
TRBV6-1	TRBJ2-7	few	CASSEYWGKQYF